These 12 T cell receptor beta chains came from one sample sequenced in a study of Graves' ophthalmopathy and Graves' hyperthyroidism. The authors amplified TCR beta CDR3 regions, and they did so from RNA transcripts for repertoire sequencing. In the first round, RT-PCR was carried out with HTBI primers, and a multiplex PCR formed the second round. TCRdb reprocessed the multiplex PCR reads with MiXCR, giving one entry per CDR3 protein. The data contain 1 million to 1.3 million distinct CDR3 sequences, about two fifths of them singletons. Sequencing was done on a sample of peripheral blood or thyroid tissue (not recorded which). Source of these receptors: an adult man with Graves' hyperthyroidism.

This clonotype was recorded a few times. The chain has TRBV10-3 and TRBJ1-6, with D unclear. Germline V gene lookup returns CDR1 ENHRY and CDR2 SYGVKD. The CDR3 spans 11 residues. Trimming shortened V by 8 bases and J by 4 bases, and 3 bases separated the two germline ends. CDR3 DNA sequence: TGTGCCATCGTATATAATTCACCCCTCCACTTT. Protein: CAIVYNSPLHF.

This clonotype was seen a handful of times. The V gene is TRBV6-5, the J gene TRBJ1-2; D is undetermined. The germline V gene encodes CDR1 MNHEY and CDR2 SVGAGI. The CDR3 has 15 residues. With 0 bases removed from V and 5 bases from J, the gap between germline ends came to 13 bases. The CDR3 nucleotides are TGTGCCAGCAGTTACTCGATTAACAGCAAATATGGCTACACCTTC. Amino acid sequence: CASSYSINSKYGYTF.

This chain links TRBV18 with TRBJ2-7, with D unresolved. Trimming left V 6 bases short and J 3 bases short, with 12 bases between. This CDR3 is 13 amino acids long. Germline assignment: CDR1 KGHSH and CDR2 LQKENI. The CDR3, as DNA: TGTGCCAGCTCGGGATCGGGCAGCTACGAGCAGTACTTC. It specifies CASSGSGSYEQYF.

This clonotype was detected a few times. The chain is built from TRBV7-2 and TRBJ1-2; TRBD1 agrees at 8 bases. J was trimmed by 3 bases and V by 5 bases; bases with no gene match: 8. In germline, CDR1 is SGHTA, CDR2 FQGNSA. The CDR3 has 15 residues. DNA of the CDR3: TGTGCCAGCAGCCTGACAGGGGTAGTATACTATGGCTACACCTTC. Translated: CASSLTGVVYYGYTF.

Points on this clonotype: This may come from a read error, since a much larger clone is one base off. The CDR3 ends on some other residue instead of the conserved phenylalanine or tryptophan, so this is likely a read error. This rearrangement joins TRBV4-1 to TRBJ2-7, with D possibly being TRBD2 (6 bases). The germline gives CDR1 MGHRA, CDR2 YSYEKL. Trimming shortened V by 1 base and J by 2 bases, and 12 bases separated the two germline ends. The CDR3 is 15 amino acids. The DNA of the CDR3 is TGCGCCAGCAGCCAAGGGAGCGGGTGGACCTACGAGCAGTACTCC. It specifies CASSQGSGWTYEQYS.

This clonotype has more than one count but fewer than ten. This chain uses TRBV19 with TRBJ2-2; a weak D match, TRBD2 (6 bases). The CDR3 extends over 12 amino acids. The V end lost 7 bases, the J end lost 6 bases, and 9 bases lay between the germline ends. CDR1 and CDR2 (germline): LNHDA, SQIVND (reference sequence). CDR3 DNA: TGTGCCAGTATTGGGGAGGCCGGGGAGCTGTTTTTT. It yields the protein CASIGEAGELFF.

This clonotype occurred many times. The rearrangement uses TRBV20-1 and TRBJ2-5, with TRBD2 identical over 15 bases. The CDR3 covers 16 residues. Trimming cost V 4 bases and J 7 bases; bases outside gene matches: 10. Germline CDR1 DFQATT, CDR2 SNEGSKA (reference sequence). This CDR3 reads CSATRTSGGAVGTQYF. CDR3 in DNA: TGCAGTGCTACGAGGACTAGCGGGGGGGCGGTCGGGACCCAGTACTTC.

Here the CDR3 DNA reads TGCAGCGTCCTCGCCTCCCCCGGGACAGGCACCTACGAGCAGTACTTC. Encoded protein: CSVLASPGTGTYEQYF. The gene calls are TRBV29-1 and TRBJ2-7; 8 nucleotides align to TRBD1. The germline V gene encodes CDR1 SQVTM and CDR2 ANQGSEA. V dropped 6 bases and J dropped 2; count of bases not matched to a gene: 15. This CDR3 is built from 16 residues.

There are many counts of this clonotype. J is TRBJ1-5 and V is TRBV24-1, with a possible D match to TRBD1 (6 bases). Trimming left V 4 bases short and J 2 bases short, with 11 bases between. Germline-derived CDR1 and CDR2 are KGHDR and SFDVKD. This CDR3 has 15 residues. The CDR3 reads CATSDGGRGNQPQHF. The CDR3, as DNA: TGTGCCACCAGTGACGGGGGCAGGGGCAATCAGCCCCAGCATTTT.

This clonotype was counted many times. This rearrangement joins TRBV7-6 to TRBJ1-6; 9 bases match TRBD1. The germline V gene has CDR1 SGHVS and CDR2 FNYEAQ. Germline trimming cut 1 base from V and 9 bases from J; bases unmatched to any gene: 13. CDR3 size: 18 residues. This chain's CDR3 is CASSLVAHRGQGGSPLHF. For the CDR3, the DNA is TGTGCCAGCAGCTTAGTAGCGCACCGGGGACAGGGAGGTTCACCCCTCCACTTT.

The J gene is TRBJ2-5, the V gene TRBV19; D is unresolved. CDR3 length: 16 residues. Trimming left V 7 bases short and J 2 bases short, with 20 bases between. Germline CDR1 LNHDA, CDR2 SQIVND (reference sequence). The CDR3 DNA sequence: TGTGCCAGTACCTCCCCCGCGGCAGGAGCTCAAGAGACCCAGTACTTC. Protein product: CASTSPAAGAQETQYF.

A few counts support this clonotype. The chain has TRBV10-3 and TRBJ2-7, with D possibly matching TRBD2 (6 bases). Between the trimmed V and J ends, which lost 10 bases and 5 bases, there was a span of 12 bases. The CDR3 consists of 11 residues. From germline, CDR1 is ENHRY and CDR2 SYGVKD. In DNA form, the CDR3 reads TGTGCCACCCAGTTAGCGGACGAGCAGTACTTC. The encoded protein is CATQLADEQYF.